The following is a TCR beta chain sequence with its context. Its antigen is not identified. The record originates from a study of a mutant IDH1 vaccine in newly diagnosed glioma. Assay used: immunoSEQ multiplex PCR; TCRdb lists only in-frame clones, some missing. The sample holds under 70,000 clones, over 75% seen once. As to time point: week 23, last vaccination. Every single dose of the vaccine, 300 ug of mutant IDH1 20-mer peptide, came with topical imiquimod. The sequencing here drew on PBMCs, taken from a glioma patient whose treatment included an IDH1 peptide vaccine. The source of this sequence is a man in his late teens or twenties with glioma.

As DNA, the CDR3 is TGCGCCAGTGGGGACAGGGGGTTCAATGAGCAGTTCTTC. Its translation: CASGDRGFNEQFF. The rearrangement uses TRBV4-1 and TRBJ2-1, with 11 bases matching TRBD1. The CDR3 runs to 13 residues. The V and J ends lost 9 bases and 6 bases, in that order; junction bases with no gene match: 4. Germline V gene data show CDR1 as MGHRA and CDR2 as YSYEKL.